The 32 T cell receptor beta chains below were found in one sample sequenced in a study of tumor-infiltrating lymphocytes in primary liver carcinoma. Reverse transcription of 500 to 650 ng total RNA with a constant-region primer produced TCR beta cDNA. Researchers made the TCR beta libraries by running three nested multiplex PCR rounds with slightly modified ARM-PCR. PCR rounds one and two used TRBV1-TRBV30 forward primers with a C-beta reverse primer for around 9 cycles each. A single record per CDR3 protein comes from TCRdb applying MiXCR to the multiplex PCR reads. The profile shows about 99,000 distinct CDR3 sequences, 55% to 75% of them singletons. Taking about 17-32 mg of unsorted bulk tissue, the authors co-extracted RNA and DNA. The sequencing input was liver tumor tissue from sampling region 5. Noted subset: tumor region T5, tumor centre. These receptors came from a woman aged 55 to 70 with primary liver carcinoma and hepatitis B virus infection.

Details on this clonotype: A much larger clonotype is one base distant, so this may be a read error. V is TRBV20-1 and J is TRBJ2-2, with 10 bases lining up with TRBD2. The CDR3 extends over 17 amino acids. CDR1 is DFQATT, CDR2 SNEGSKA, per germline (reference sequence). V lost 0 bases, J lost 9 bases, and 13 bases stayed unmatched. The CDR3 loop is CSARDPASGSLGWELFF. For the CDR3, the DNA is TGCAGTGCTAGAGATCCGGCTAGCGGGAGTCTGGGCTGGGAGCTGTTTTTT.

On this clonotype: One end of the junction is discordant with germline, which a read error may explain. The chain recombines TRBV5-1 with TRBJ1-1; D unresolved. Looked up from germline, CDR1 is SGHRS and CDR2 is YFSETQ. The CDR3 runs to 14 residues. CDR3 DNA: TGCGCCTGCAGCTTTGACAACAGGAACACTGAAGCTTTCTTT. It translates to CACSFDNRNTEAFF.

The V gene is TRBV28, the J gene TRBJ2-1; D is uncertain. The V gene's germline CDR1 is MDHEN and CDR2 SYDVKM. This CDR3 spans 14 amino acids. V was shortened by 3 bases and J by 4 bases, with 10 bases between the two germline ends. Here the CDR3 reads CASSFTGGYNEQFF. CDR3 nucleotide sequence: TGTGCCAGCAGTTTCACTGGCGGATACAATGAGCAGTTCTTC.

As to this clonotype: A read error may produce the germline difference seen at one junction end. The chain links TRBV7-8 to TRBJ2-5; the match to TRBD1 covers 7 bases. The CDR3 is 15 amino acids. Germline V gene lookup returns CDR1 SGHVS and CDR2 FQNEAQ. The CDR3 region is CAISFQQGPSETQYF. CDR3 coding DNA: TGTGCCATCAGCTTTCAACAGGGGCCGTCGGAGACCCAGTACTTC. Using reference TRBV7-8 and TRBJ2-5 for the parts outside the CDR3, the full variable domain is GAGVSQSPRYKVAKRGQDVALRCDPISGHVSLFWYQQALGQGPEFLTYFQNEAQLDKSGLPSDRFFAERPEGSVSTLKIQRTQQEDSAVYLCAISFQQGPSETQYFGPGTRLLVL.

Ten or more counts support this clonotype. The chain uses TRBV6-2 or TRBV6-3 and TRBJ2-6; a possible D gene is TRBD2 (7 bases). The CDR3 has 16 amino acids. Trimming took 6 bases from V and 1 from J, leaving 13 bases between them. Germline CDR1 MNHEY, CDR2 SVGEGT. The CDR3 sequence: CASRGGPSSGANVLTF. The CDR3, as DNA: TGTGCCAGCAGGGGGGGGCCCTCTTCTGGGGCCAACGTCCTGACTTTC.

Regarding this clonotype: This sequence may be a read error, since a much larger clone differs from it by one base. J is TRBJ1-1 and V is TRBV28; no definite D call. Germline V gives CDR1 MDHEN, CDR2 SYDVKM. This CDR3 region has 13 residues. The DNA for the CDR3 is TGTGTCTCAATGGCGGGGTTGGGCACTGAAGCTTTCTTT. Encoded protein: CVSMAGLGTEAFF.

With regard to this clonotype: It may be a read error: a sequence one base away is much more abundant. The chain combines TRBV4-1 with TRBJ2-4; 10 positions agree with TRBD2. This CDR3 has 17 amino acids. In germline, CDR1 is MGHRA, CDR2 YSYEKL. This chain's CDR3 is CTSSQGAGGVAKNIQYF. The CDR3 DNA sequence: TGCACCAGCAGCCAAGGAGCGGGAGGGGTAGCCAAAAACATTCAGTACTTC.

This rearrangement joins TRBV28 to TRBJ2-3; D is undetermined. CDR3 length: 11 amino acids. V gave up 8 bases and J gave up 3 bases, with 6 bases separating them. Germline assignment: CDR1 MDHEN and CDR2 SYDVKM. CDR3 DNA: TGTGCCAGCGGTGCGACAGATACGCAGTATTTT. It yields the protein CASGATDTQYF.

As concerns this clonotype: This could be a read error, since a much larger clone is one nucleotide away. This chain links TRBV5-4 with TRBJ2-2, with 8 nucleotides matching TRBD2. CDR3 length equals 16 residues. Germline loops: CDR1 SGHNT, CDR2 YYREEE (reference sequence). The chain's CDR3 is CANSLLAGRTTGELFF. CDR3 in DNA: TGTGCCAACAGCTTGTTAGCGGGAAGGACCACCGGGGAGCTGTTTTTT.

For this clonotype: A much larger clone differs from this one at a single base, so this may be a read error. The chain joins TRBV29-1 to TRBJ2-5; TRBD2 matches at 8 bases. Germline V CDR1 and CDR2: SQVTM, ANQGSEA. V lost 7 bases, J lost 7 bases, and 8 bases stayed unmatched. This CDR3 region has 12 residues. DNA for the CDR3: TGCAGCGCCGCGGAGCGGGAGTGGACCCAGTACTTC. Translating it yields CSAAEREWTQYF.

This clonotype was recorded only once. The rearrangement uses TRBV6-5 and TRBJ1-2, with TRBD1 identical over 7 bases. Germline V lookup: CDR1 MNHEY, CDR2 SVGAGI. The trim removed 6 bases at V and 8 bases at J, leaving 12 bases unmatched. This CDR3 has 14 amino acids. CDR3 sequence (DNA): TGTGCCAGCAGATCACCGTGGAGGACAGGAGGCTACACCTTC. This codes for CASRSPWRTGGYTF.

In regard to this clonotype: This could be a read error, since a much larger clone is one nucleotide away. V usage is TRBV7-8 and J usage is TRBJ2-3; D is unclear. The CDR3 loop spans 15 amino acids. Germline loops: CDR1 SGHVS, CDR2 FQNEAQ. Trimming pared 5 bases from V and 2 bases from J, leaving 14 bases between. CDR3: CASSTNEKNTDTQYF. CDR3 nucleotide sequence: TGTGCCAGCAGCACTAACGAGAAAAACACAGATACGCAGTATTTT.

The sample holds many counts of this clonotype. The V gene is TRBV19, the J gene TRBJ2-7, with TRBD2 identical over 12 bases. Germline lookup yields CDR1 LNHDA and CDR2 SQIVND (reference sequence). The CDR3 is 14 amino acids. The V and J ends lost 9 bases and 2 bases, in that order; junction bases with no gene match: 5. The DNA for the CDR3 is TGTGCCAGCCCGACTAGCGGGAGACCCTACGAGCAGTACTTC. Translated: CASPTSGRPYEQYF.

With regard to this clonotype: At one of its ends the junction is not consistent with the germline gene, which may arise from a read error. The chain combines TRBV6-1 with TRBJ1-1; the match to TRBD1 covers 8 bases. CDR1 MNHNS and CDR2 SASEGT come from the germline V gene. The CDR3 runs 13 residues. The CDR3 sequence: CANSYRGSTEAFF. Written as DNA, the CDR3 is TGTGCCAACAGTTACAGGGGGAGCACTGAAGCTTTCTTT.

As regards this clonotype: Mismatch with germline at one junction end may stem from a read error. J is TRBJ2-7 and V is TRBV11-2; 7 positions match TRBD1. This CDR3 is built from 14 residues. Per germline, CDR1 SGHAT and CDR2 FQNNGV. The CDR3 bases are TGTGCCAGCAGCAGAACAGGGGATATCTACAAGCAGTCCTTC. This encodes CASSRTGDIYKQSF. The entire variable domain, with the rest obtained from reference TRBV11-2 and TRBJ2-7, is as follows: EAGVAQSPRYKIIEKRQSVAFWCNPISGHATLYWYQQILGQGPKLLIQFQNNGVVDDSQLPKDRFSAERLKGVDSTLKIQPAKLEDSAVYLCASSRTGDIYKQSFGPGTRLTVT.

On this clonotype: One junction end does not reproduce the germline sequence, and a read error may be involved. The gene calls are TRBV11-2 and TRBJ2-3, with 9 bases lining up with TRBD1. The germline CDR1 and CDR2 sequences are SGHAT and FQNNGV. This CDR3 is 14 amino acids long. The CDR3, as DNA: TGTGTCAGCAGCCGGAACAGGGGGCCAGATACGCAGTATTTT. As protein: CVSSRNRGPDTQYF.

The rearrangement uses TRBV28 and TRBJ2-1; TRBD2 aligns across 7 bases. After removal of 8 bases from V and 6 bases from J, the junction contained 16 bases not matched to a gene. The germline V gene encodes CDR1 MDHEN and CDR2 SYDVKM. The CDR3 length is 16 residues. CDR3 amino acids: CASGLSAGLKGNEQFF. CDR3 in DNA: TGTGCCAGCGGTCTCTCAGCGGGATTAAAAGGCAATGAGCAGTTCTTC.

With respect to this clonotype: A read error is possible here, since a much larger clone lies one base away. J is TRBJ1-3 and V is TRBV6-5; D remains unclear. CDR1 and CDR2 from the germline V gene are MNHEY and SVGAGI. V lost 7 bases, J lost 4 bases, and 5 bases lay in between. The CDR3 runs 11 residues. The CDR3 DNA is TGTGCCAGCAACCGGGGAAACACCATATATTTT. Amino acid sequence: CASNRGNTIYF.

Comments on this clonotype: At one end, the junction sequence differs from germline, possibly due to a read error. The chain combines TRBV11-2 with TRBJ2-7; D not certain. Germline V gene sequence: CDR1 SGHAT, CDR2 FQNNGV. This CDR3 region has 14 residues. CDR3 in amino acids: CASSLRISAYEQYF. For the CDR3, the DNA is TGTGCCAGCAGCTTACGAATTTCTGCCTACGAGCAATATTTC.

Comment on this clonotype: Given the absence of the conserved phenylalanine or tryptophan at the CDR3 end, a read error is likely. V gene TRBV6-6 combines with J gene TRBJ2-1; 11 nucleotides align to TRBD2. The V gene's germline CDR1 is MNHNY and CDR2 SVGAGI (reference sequence). Trimming took 10 bases from V and 9 from J; bases not matched to a gene: 8. The CDR3 has 13 amino acids. CDR3 protein: CATETSGVGEQFI. DNA of the CDR3: TGTGCCACTGAGACTAGCGGGGTAGGTGAGCAGTTCATC.

Turning to this clonotype: This sequence may be a read error, since a much larger clone differs from it by one base. The V and J genes are TRBV7-8 and TRBJ1-5; D is ambiguous. The CDR3 is 15 amino acids. CDR1 and CDR2 (germline): SGHVS, FQNEAQ. CDR3 amino acids: CVSSRTGNSNQPQHF. The CDR3 nucleotides are TGTGTCAGCAGCCGGACTGGTAATAGCAATCAGCCCCAGCATTTT.

The chain combines TRBV20-1 with TRBJ1-5, with 9 bases aligning to TRBD1. V shed 5 bases, J shed 2 bases, and the junction held 16 bases outside the gene matches. The germline gives CDR1 DFQATT, CDR2 SNEGSKA (reference sequence). The CDR3 length is 18 residues. Written as DNA, the CDR3 is TGCAGTGCTCACCCAGCCGGGACAGGGATGAGTGGCAATCAGCCCCAGCATTTT. Encoded protein: CSAHPAGTGMSGNQPQHF.

This clonotype appeared a few times. The chain has TRBV28 and TRBJ2-1; the match to TRBD2 covers 15 bases. The V gene end was trimmed by 7 bases and the J gene end by 13 bases; junction bases not matched to a gene: 11. Germline V gives CDR1 MDHEN, CDR2 SYDVKM. The length of the CDR3 is 15 residues. CDR3 in amino acids: CASTPRGLAGGEQFF. The CDR3 region has the DNA TGTGCCAGCACCCCTAGGGGACTAGCGGGAGGAGAACAGTTCTTC.

Details on this clonotype: A clone one base away is much larger, so this may be a read error. The chain links TRBV6-5 to TRBJ2-2; D call uncertain. Per the germline V gene, CDR1 is MNHEY and CDR2 is SVGAGI. V was cut by 1 base and J by 6 bases, with 6 bases left in between. The CDR3 sequence is 13 residues long. The CDR3 coding sequence is TGTGCCAGCAGTTACTTTGTATCCGGGGAGCTGTTTTTT. This translates into CASSYFVSGELFF.

On this clonotype itself: At one end the junction does not follow the germline gene, possibly because of a read error. V gene TRBV11-2 combines with J gene TRBJ2-1; TRBD2 matches 8 bases. This CDR3 is 15 amino acids long. Germline V gene data show CDR1 as SGHAT and CDR2 as FQNNGV. As DNA, the CDR3 is TGTGCCAGCGCCTGGGCTAGCGGGTTTAACAATGAACAGTTCTTT. It is translated as CASAWASGFNNEQFF.

On this clonotype itself: At one of its ends the junction is not consistent with the germline gene, which may arise from a read error. This rearrangement joins TRBV4-1 to TRBJ2-7; 7 nucleotides line up with TRBD1. The length of the CDR3 is 15 residues. CDR1 MGHRA and CDR2 YSYEKL come from the germline V gene. CDR3 loop: CASGQALTGTYEQYF. The CDR3, as DNA: TGCGCCAGCGGCCAAGCCCTGACAGGGACCTACGAGCAGTACTTC.

In the case of this clonotype: A much larger clone lies a single base off, so this may be a read error. The rearrangement uses TRBV6-5 and TRBJ1-2; 10 bases line up with TRBD1. Germline V gives CDR1 MNHEY, CDR2 SVGAGI. This CDR3 comprises 14 residues. The CDR3 region is CASSYSTGGLGHTF. CDR3 DNA: TGTGCCAGCAGTTACTCGACAGGGGGCCTTGGCCACACCTTC.

A remark on this clonotype: This could be a read error, since a much larger clone is one nucleotide away. The rearrangement joins TRBV30 to TRBJ2-7; TRBD1 agrees at 9 bases. After removal of 7 bases from V and 3 bases from J, the junction contained 10 bases not matched to a gene. Per the germline V gene, CDR1 is GTSNPN and CDR2 is SVGIG (reference sequence). CDR3 length equals 14 residues. The CDR3: CASRKTGGGYEQYF. The DNA of the CDR3 is TGTGCCTCGAGAAAGACAGGGGGAGGCTACGAGCAGTACTTC.

A word on this clonotype: This may stem from a read error, because a much larger clone lies one nucleotide away. Here the CDR3 omits its conserved ending phenylalanine or tryptophan, so a read error is the likely source. This rearrangement joins TRBV20-1 to TRBJ2-7, with D possibly TRBD1 on 5 matching bases. The CDR3 totals 15 residues. Trimming took off 4 bases at V and 0 bases at J, with 16 bases between the two ends. Germline CDR1 and CDR2: DFQATT and SNEGSKA (reference sequence). The CDR3 sequence is CSATDPVQDSYEQYY. Here the CDR3 DNA reads TGCAGTGCTACCGATCCTGTACAGGACTCCTACGAGCAGTACTAC.

On this clonotype: The junction differs from germline at one of its ends, possibly a read error. This chain uses TRBV2 with TRBJ2-5; D might be TRBD2 (7 bases). The length of the CDR3 is 14 residues. Germline V gene sequence: CDR1 SNHLY, CDR2 FYNNEI. CDR3 region: CASSGGGAIENQYF. The CDR3 DNA reads TGTGCCAGCAGTGGGGGGGGCGCGATAGAGAACCAGTACTTC.

Regarding this clonotype: The junction shows a germline mismatch at one end, possibly a read error. The J gene is TRBJ2-7, the V gene TRBV11-2; D remains unclear. Germline V CDR1 and CDR2: SGHAT, FQNNGV. The CDR3 length is 14 residues. CDR3 sequence (DNA): TGTGCCAGCAGCTTAGGCGTGAGGACCTACGAGCATTACTTC. Translated, it gives CASSLGVRTYEHYF.

A single count supports this clonotype. The conserved phenylalanine or tryptophan is not found at the CDR3 terminus, so this likely reflects a read error. Because the CDR3's place on the DNA is in doubt, the DNA is left out and the CDR3 is given as listed by TCRdb. The chain combines TRBV20-1 with TRBJ2-7; the D call TRBD2 from the table was never checked on the DNA. Germline V gene sequence: CDR1 DFQATT, CDR2 SNEGSKA (reference sequence). The CDR3 contains 15 residues when both ends are counted. The CDR3 protein is CSASSSGSVFHEQYY.